The table lists the clone carrying this TCR beta chain with a few counts. A sample-barcoded 5' primer and a J-beta primer mix were used in a second PCR of about 7 to 12 cycles. MiXCR was run by TCRdb on the 5' RACE reads, yielding one entry per CDR3 protein. The sample consists of more than 1.4 million distinct CDR3 sequences, approximately 38% of them appearing once. This record comes from a study of blood T cells in healthy people across ages. Study in general: For every two T cells, template switching captured about one barcoded beta molecule.

This CDR3 comprises 13 residues. CDR1 SGHAT and CDR2 FQDESV come from the germline V gene (reference sequence). V lost 2 bases, J lost 6 bases, and 10 bases lay in between. The sample taken for sequencing was blood. This receptor was identified in a woman between 18 and 30 years old in good health. The rearrangement links TRBV11-1 to TRBJ2-5, with no clear D. The CDR3 nucleotides are TGTGCCAGCAGCTTATCCCTGGATCAGACCCAGTACTTC. Protein: CASSLSLDQTQYF.